Listed below are T cell receptor beta chains from one sample, sequenced in a study of regulatory T cells in long-lasting Graves disease. TCRdb passed the multiplex PCR reads through MiXCR, listing each CDR3 protein once. The table shows hundreds of thousands of distinct CDR3 sequences, with approximately 22% occurring only once. The sample here was peripheral blood mononuclear cells (PBMCs), taken when the disease was refractory, from a patient treated with antithyroid drugs. The receptors stem from a female donor with Graves disease. CDR3s include the opening cysteine and the closing phenylalanine or tryptophan. Clone size is stated in some rows and not others, as once, few, many or a class when expanded.

v_call clone_size cdr3_aa
TRBV7-8 . CASSLGRTGGAGLAKNIQYF
TRBV20-1 . CSASPGHPAVGEKLFF
TRBV12-5 few CASGPGTGEYYGYTF
TRBV30 . CAWSVQASEKLFF
TRBV5-1 many CASSLTQGVDSPLHF
TRBV7-2 many CASSSQRGGLYEQYF
TRBV16 few CASSFMGGYEQYF
TRBV7-9 . CASSLARGGVEEQYF
TRBV6-2/TRBV6-3 many CASSSSRDRGGETQYF
TRBV19 . CASRFYGTDTNYGYTF
TRBV6-5 . CASSYTQDRAYEQYF
TRBV3-1 . CASSQRTGVQPQHF
TRBV6-1 . CASRLSSYEQYF
TRBV11-2 many CASSSYRGRTGELFF
TRBV7-3 many CASSLLIVDYGYTF
TRBV6-1 few CASSTADRGSGNTIYF
TRBV28 many CASNRTPFNQPQHF
TRBV6-5 few CASSYSTQGRSEAFF
TRBV28 many CASSLTQDRGRAFF
TRBV6-6 . CASSYSHLSARNQPQHF
TRBV30 few CAWRQGAFGELFF
TRBV4-3 few CASSQDWTDGTEAFF
TRBV5-1 many CASSTLQGLNTEAFF
TRBV6-2/TRBV6-3 many CASSYRGRAEAFF
TRBV6-1 many CASRPRRTEAFF
TRBV28 few CASSDTGNQNQPQHF
TRBV5-4 . CASSLDGFGELFF